The present T cell receptor (beta chain) was sequenced within a study of blood T cell repertoires in COVID-19. Looking at the study overall: Whether acute or convalescent, the COVID-19 samples came from the United States, Italy and Spain. In each case, the material was cDNA or gDNA derived from T cells, B-cell-depleted T cells, or PBMCs.

This clone has more than one count but fewer than ten. Authors' analysis steps: Estimates of nucleated cell counts were drawn from the amplification of reference gene primers. Repertoires were generated with immunoSEQ multiplex PCR, while TCRdb's copy carries only in-frame clones and drops some. Clonal size and the V and J genes are those of that table, whereas D and trimming came from the DNA. The sample includes roughly 110,000 clones, approximately 80% of them seen just once. The V and J ends lost 6 bases and 4 bases, in that order; junction bases with no gene match: 6. Germline V gene data show CDR1 as WNHNN and CDR2 as SYGVQD (reference sequence). This CDR3 has 15 residues.

The clonotype originates from a woman aged 40 to 50 with acute or convalescent COVID-19. The source material was peripheral blood. This chain uses TRBV10-1 with TRBJ1-2, with 12 bases that match TRBD1. CDR3 nucleotides: TGCGCCAGCAGCGCCGGGACAGGGGGCCTCTATGGCTACACCTTC. Translated: CASSAGTGGLYGYTF.